This section outlines one TCR beta chain sequence together with its context. Antigen specificity is unknown. The junction shows a germline mismatch at one end, possibly a read error. This sample is drawn from a study of blood T cells in healthy people across ages. General study results and limits: A greater number of naive CD4+ cells and higher diversity distinguished long-lived donors from aged donors.

Each donor's blood draw was around 9.1 milliliters of peripheral blood. Extracted total RNA amounted to at least 5.5 micrograms for each sample. This CDR3 has 16 amino acids. Germline V CDR1 and CDR2: SQVTM, ANQGSEA. PCR was performed a second time for about 7 to 12 cycles using a sample-barcoded 5' primer and a J-beta primer mix. Through a template-switch adaptor with 12 random nucleotides, each cDNA molecule received a tag. MiXCR, applied by TCRdb to the 5' RACE reads, yields one record per CDR3 protein. The sample includes fewer than 900,000 distinct CDR3 sequences, roughly 50% of them seen just once.

The J gene is TRBJ2-1, the V gene TRBV29-1, with D possibly being TRBD1 or TRBD2 (5 bases each). This receptor was taken from a woman aged 55-69 years in good health. The sequencing sample was made of blood. CDR3 protein: CSVWDVGRNPRNAQFF. The DNA for the CDR3 is TGCAGCGTGTGGGACGTGGGTCGGAATCCCCGCAATGCGCAGTTCTTC.